This entry features one TCR beta chain sequence. This record belongs to a study of blood T cell repertoires in COVID-19. Overall study context: Spain, Italy and the United States supplied samples that represented acute and convalescent COVID-19. The analysed material was cDNA or gDNA that came from T cells, B-cell-depleted T cells, or PBMCs.

CDR1 and CDR2 from the germline V gene are MNHEY and SVGAGI. The CDR3 length is 14 residues. Trimming pared 8 bases from V and 1 base from J, leaving 12 bases between. How the authors handled the data: For nucleated cells, counts were estimated from reference gene primer amplification. Using immunoSEQ multiplex PCR, the repertoire was profiled, and TCRdb retains in-frame clones only, with some absent. That table furnishes V, J and clone size, whereas the DNA furnished D and trimming. The sample holds some 110,000 clones, approximately 78% seen once. Material for sequencing was peripheral blood. The rearrangement links TRBV6-5 to TRBJ1-3; D is unresolved. The clonotype originates from a man in his 70s with acute or convalescent COVID-19. The DNA for the CDR3 is TGTGCCAGCCGGGAGGGTGTTTCTGGAAACACCATATATTTT. Translation gives CASREGVSGNTIYF.